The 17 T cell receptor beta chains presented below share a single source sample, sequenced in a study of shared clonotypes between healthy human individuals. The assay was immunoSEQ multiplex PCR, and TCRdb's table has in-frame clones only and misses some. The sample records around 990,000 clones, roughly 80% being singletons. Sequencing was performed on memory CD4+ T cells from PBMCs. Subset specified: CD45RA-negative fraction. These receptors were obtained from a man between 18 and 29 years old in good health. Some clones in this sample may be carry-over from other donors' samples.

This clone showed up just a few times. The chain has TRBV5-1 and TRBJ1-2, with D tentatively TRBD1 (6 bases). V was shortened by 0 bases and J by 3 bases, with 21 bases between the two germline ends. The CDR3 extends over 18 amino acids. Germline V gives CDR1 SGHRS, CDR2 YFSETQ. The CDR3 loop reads CASSLGRGLRPRDYGYTF. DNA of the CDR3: TGCGCCAGCAGCTTGGGCAGGGGCCTAAGACCCCGTGACTATGGCTACACCTTC.

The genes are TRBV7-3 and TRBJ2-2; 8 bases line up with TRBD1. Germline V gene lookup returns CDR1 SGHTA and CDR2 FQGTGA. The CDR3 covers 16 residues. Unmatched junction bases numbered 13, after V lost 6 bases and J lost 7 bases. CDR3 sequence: CASSPRTGPGRGELFF. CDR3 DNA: TGTGCCAGCAGTCCTAGGACAGGGCCAGGTCGCGGGGAGCTGTTTTTT.

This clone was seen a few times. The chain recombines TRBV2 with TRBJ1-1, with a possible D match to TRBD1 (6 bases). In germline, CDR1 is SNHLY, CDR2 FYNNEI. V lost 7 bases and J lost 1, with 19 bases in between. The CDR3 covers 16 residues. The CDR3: CASTSSYRVANTEAFF. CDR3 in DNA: TGTGCCAGCACTTCGAGTTACAGGGTGGCGAACACTGAAGCTTTCTTT. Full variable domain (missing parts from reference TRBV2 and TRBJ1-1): EPEVTQTPSHQVTQMGQEVILRCVPISNHLYFYWYRQILGQKVEFLVSFYNNEISEKSEIFDDQFSVERPDGSNFTLKIRSTKLEDSAMYFCASTSSYRVANTEAFFGQGTRLTVV.

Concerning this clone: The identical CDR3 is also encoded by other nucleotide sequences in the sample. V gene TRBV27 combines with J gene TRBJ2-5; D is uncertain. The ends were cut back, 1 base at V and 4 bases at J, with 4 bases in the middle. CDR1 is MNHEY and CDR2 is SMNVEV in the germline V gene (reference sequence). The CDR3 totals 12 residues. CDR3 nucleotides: TGTGCCAGCAGTTTATTGGGAGAGACCCAGTACTTC. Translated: CASSLLGETQYF.

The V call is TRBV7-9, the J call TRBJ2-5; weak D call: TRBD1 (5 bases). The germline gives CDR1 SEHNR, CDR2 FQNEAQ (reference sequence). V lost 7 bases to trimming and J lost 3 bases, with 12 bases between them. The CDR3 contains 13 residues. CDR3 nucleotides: TGTGCCAGCACCTTTGGGGCGAAAGAGACCCAGTACTTC. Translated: CASTFGAKETQYF.

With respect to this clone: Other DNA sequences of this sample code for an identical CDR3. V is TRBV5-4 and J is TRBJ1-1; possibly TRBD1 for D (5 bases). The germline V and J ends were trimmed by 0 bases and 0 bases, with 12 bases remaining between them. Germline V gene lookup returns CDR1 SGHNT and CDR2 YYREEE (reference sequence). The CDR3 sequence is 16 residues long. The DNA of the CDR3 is TGTGCCAGCAGCTTGGCCGCTGCAGGGATGAACACTGAAGCTTTCTTT. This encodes CASSLAAAGMNTEAFF.

CDR3 nucleotide sequence: TGCGCCAGCAGCCTCGAGCCCACAAGTGACTACGAGCAGTACTTC. Translating gives CASSLEPTSDYEQYF. This chain uses TRBV5-1 with TRBJ2-7; D gene ambiguous. V lost 4 bases to trimming and J lost 3 bases, with 17 bases between them. The V gene's germline CDR1 is SGHRS and CDR2 YFSETQ. This CDR3 contains 15 residues. Filled out from reference TRBV5-1 and TRBJ2-7, the complete variable domain reads KAGVTQTPRYLIKTRGQQVTLSCSPISGHRSVSWYQQTPGQGLQFLFEYFSETQRNKGNFPGRFSGRQFSNSRSEMNVSTLELGDSALYLCASSLEPTSDYEQYFGPGTRLTVT.

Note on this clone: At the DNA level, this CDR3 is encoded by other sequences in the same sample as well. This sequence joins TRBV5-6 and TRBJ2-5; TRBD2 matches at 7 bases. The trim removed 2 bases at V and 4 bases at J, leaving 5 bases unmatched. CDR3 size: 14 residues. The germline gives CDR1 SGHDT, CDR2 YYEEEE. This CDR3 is CASSFGGRVETQYF. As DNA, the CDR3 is TGTGCCAGCAGCTTTGGAGGGAGGGTAGAGACCCAGTACTTC.

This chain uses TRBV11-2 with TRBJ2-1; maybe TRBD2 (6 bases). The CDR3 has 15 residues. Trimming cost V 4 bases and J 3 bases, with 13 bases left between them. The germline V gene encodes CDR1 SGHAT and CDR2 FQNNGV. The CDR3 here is CASSSTSRYYNEQFF. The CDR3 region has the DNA TGTGCCAGCAGCTCTACTAGCCGTTACTACAATGAGCAGTTCTTC. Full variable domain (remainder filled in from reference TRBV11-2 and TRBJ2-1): EAGVAQSPRYKIIEKRQSVAFWCNPISGHATLYWYQQILGQGPKLLIQFQNNGVVDDSQLPKDRFSAERLKGVDSTLKIQPAKLEDSAVYLCASSSTSRYYNEQFFGPGTRLTVL.

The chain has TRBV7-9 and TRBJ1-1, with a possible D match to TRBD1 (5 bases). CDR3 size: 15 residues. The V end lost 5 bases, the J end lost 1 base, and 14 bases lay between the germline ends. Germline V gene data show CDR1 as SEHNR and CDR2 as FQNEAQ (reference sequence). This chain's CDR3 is CASSLLQGRNTEAFF. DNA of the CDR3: TGTGCCAGCAGCCTACTCCAGGGAAGGAACACTGAAGCTTTCTTT.

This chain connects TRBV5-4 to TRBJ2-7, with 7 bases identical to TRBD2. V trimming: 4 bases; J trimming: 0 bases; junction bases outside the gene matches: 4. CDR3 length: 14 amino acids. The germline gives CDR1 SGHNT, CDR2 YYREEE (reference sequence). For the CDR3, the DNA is TGTGCCAGCAGCCGGGGACTACCCTCCTACGAGCAGTACTTC. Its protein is CASSRGLPSYEQYF. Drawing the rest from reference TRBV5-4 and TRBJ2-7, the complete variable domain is ETGVTQSPTHLIKTRGQQVTLRCSSQSGHNTVSWYQQALGQGPQFIFQYYREEENGRGNFPPRFSGLQFPNYSSELNVNALELDDSALYLCASSRGLPSYEQYFGPGTRLTVT.

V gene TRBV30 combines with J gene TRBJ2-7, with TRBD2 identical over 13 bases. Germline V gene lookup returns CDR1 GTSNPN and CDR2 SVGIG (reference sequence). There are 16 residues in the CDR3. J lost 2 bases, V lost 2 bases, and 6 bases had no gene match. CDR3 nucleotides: TGTGCCTGGAGTCCTCGGGGACTAGCGGGAACCTACGAGCAGTACTTC. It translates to CAWSPRGLAGTYEQYF.

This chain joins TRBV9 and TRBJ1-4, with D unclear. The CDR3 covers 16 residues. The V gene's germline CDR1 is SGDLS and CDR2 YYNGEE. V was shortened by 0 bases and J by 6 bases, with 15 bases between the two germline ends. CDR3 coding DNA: TGTGCCAGCAGCGTAGGAAAAGGGTCGTTTGATGAAAAACTGTTTTTT. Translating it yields CASSVGKGSFDEKLFF.

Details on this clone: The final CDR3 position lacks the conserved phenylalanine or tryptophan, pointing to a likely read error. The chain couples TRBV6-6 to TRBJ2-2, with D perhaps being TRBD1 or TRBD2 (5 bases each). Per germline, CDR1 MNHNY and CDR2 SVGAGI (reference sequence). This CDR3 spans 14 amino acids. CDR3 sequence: CAGRSGTDTGELFS. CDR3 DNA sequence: TGTGCCGGCAGGTCAGGGACGGACACCGGGGAGCTGTTTTCT.

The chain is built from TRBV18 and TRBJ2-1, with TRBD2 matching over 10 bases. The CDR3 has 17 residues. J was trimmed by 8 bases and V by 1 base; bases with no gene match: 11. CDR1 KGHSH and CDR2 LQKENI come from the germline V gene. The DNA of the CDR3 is TGTGCCAGCTCACCACGGTCGGGGCTAGCGGGAGCCGATGAGCAGTTCTTC. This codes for CASSPRSGLAGADEQFF.

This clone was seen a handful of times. DNA of the CDR3: TGTGCCAGCATCGACAGGGGGCGCGGGGGCGGCTACACCTTC. This translates into CASIDRGRGGGYTF. The V and J genes are TRBV5-4 and TRBJ1-2; 10 bases match TRBD1. The V segment lost 6 bases and the J segment 8 bases; nucleotides outside the gene matches: 10. From germline, CDR1 is SGHNT and CDR2 YYREEE (reference sequence). There are 14 residues in the CDR3.

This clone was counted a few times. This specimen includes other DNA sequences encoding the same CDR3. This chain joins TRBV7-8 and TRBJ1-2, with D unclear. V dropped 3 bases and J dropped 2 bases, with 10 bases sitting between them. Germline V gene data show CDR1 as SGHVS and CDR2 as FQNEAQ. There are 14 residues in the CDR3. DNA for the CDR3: TGTGCCAGCAGCTTGGCCGGAGAAAACTATGGCTACACCTTC. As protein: CASSLAGENYGYTF. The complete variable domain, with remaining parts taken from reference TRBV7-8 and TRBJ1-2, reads GAGVSQSPRYKVAKRGQDVALRCDPISGHVSLFWYQQALGQGPEFLTYFQNEAQLDKSGLPSDRFFAERPEGSVSTLKIQRTQQEDSAVYLCASSLAGENYGYTFGSGTRLTVV.